This TCR beta chain was recovered during a study of neurological immune-mediated disorders. The team produced cDNA through 5'RACE using 10-nucleotide random UMIs. TCRdb re-called the 5' RACE reads with MiXCR, one entry per CDR3 protein. The data hold about 50,000 distinct CDR3 sequences, with around 17% observed a single time. A few counts support this clonotype. As yet, its antigen is unknown. The CDR3 consists of 16 residues. V was trimmed by 0 bases and J by 5 bases, leaving 14 bases between them. CDR1 SGHRS and CDR2 YFSETQ come from the germline V gene. Overall study findings and caveats: Subjects shared no identical expanded-clone CDR3 amino acid sequences, suggesting private TCR-beta repertoires in all groups. Whereas HTLV-1-associated myelopathy showed the most TCR clonal expansion, multiple sclerosis showed the least, with levels below those of healthy controls.

Among the participants, healthy controls were blood bank volunteers in Maryland, USA. The TCR originated in a man aged 55 to 69 in good health. The J gene is TRBJ2-2, the V gene TRBV5-1; tentatively, D is TRBD2 (6 bases). Source material: PBMCs. CDR3 amino acids: CASSLEARAGTGELFF. In DNA form, the CDR3 reads TGCGCCAGCAGCTTGGAAGCGCGGGCGGGGACCGGGGAGCTGTTTTTT.